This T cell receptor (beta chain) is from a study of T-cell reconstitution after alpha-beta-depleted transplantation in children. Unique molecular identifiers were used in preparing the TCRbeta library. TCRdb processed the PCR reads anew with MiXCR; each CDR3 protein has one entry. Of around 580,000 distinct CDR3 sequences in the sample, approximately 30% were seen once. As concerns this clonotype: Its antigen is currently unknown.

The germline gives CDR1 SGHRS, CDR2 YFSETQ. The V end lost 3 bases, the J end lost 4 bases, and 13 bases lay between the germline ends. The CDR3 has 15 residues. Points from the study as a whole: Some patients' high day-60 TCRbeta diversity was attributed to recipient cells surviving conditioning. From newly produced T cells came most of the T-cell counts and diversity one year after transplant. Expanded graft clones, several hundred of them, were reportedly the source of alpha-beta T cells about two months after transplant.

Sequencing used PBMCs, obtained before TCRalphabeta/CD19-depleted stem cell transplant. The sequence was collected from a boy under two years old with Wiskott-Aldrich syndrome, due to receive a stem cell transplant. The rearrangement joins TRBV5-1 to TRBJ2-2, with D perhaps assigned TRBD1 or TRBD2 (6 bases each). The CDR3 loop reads CASSSLQGGTGELFF. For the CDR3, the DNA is TGCGCCAGCAGCTCGCTACAGGGAGGCACCGGGGAGCTGTTTTTT.